This T cell receptor (beta chain) derives from a study of CXCR3-negative and CXCR3-positive naive CD8 T cells. Overall study: The dataset comprises about 135 million TRB reads in total, with about 1.5 +/- 0.3 million reads per library. Study-wide points: Cryopreserved cells partially lost CXCR3 expression, and fresh PBMCs were used in most assays. Each naive subset displayed comparably high diversity, whereas memory CD8+ cells displayed much lower diversity.

A remark on this clonotype: Antigen: not known.

TRB cDNA was prepared as libraries by UMI-labeled 5' RACE. From its re-call of the 5' RACE reads, TCRdb lists each CDR3 protein once, without DNA. The sample shows more than 45,000 distinct CDR3 sequences, and about a quarter sits with its ten largest clones. The CDR3 runs 17 residues. Germline lookup yields CDR1 SEHNR and CDR2 FQNEAQ (reference sequence). Sorts that each held 300,000 cells were run in triplicate for every CD8+ T cell subset. The sample taken for sequencing was memory CD8+ T cells from blood. This receptor was taken from a human donor in good health. Some clones in this sample may be carry-over from other donors' samples. The chain uses TRBV7-9 and TRBJ1-6. This chain's CDR3 is CASSLAGSLSYNSPLHF.